This note documents a single T cell receptor beta chain sequence. This clone was seen a handful of times. Its antigen is unknown. Per-base quality was not reported, and no clone a single base away is much larger than it. One collaborating source in Seattle enrolled patients while the patients were actively infected and followed the patients over time throughout the course of disease. Each collaborating institution followed its own protocols to collect whole blood in K2EDTA tubes. Collaborator samples were shipped for TCRbeta analysis as frozen whole blood, isolated PBMCs, or DNA extracted from either sample type. This entry is derived from a study of blood T cell repertoires in COVID-19 (dated by TCRdb to between 2020 and 2021). About the investigation overall: Collaborator samples came from the United States, Italy and Spain and covered acute and convalescent phases of COVID-19. The material from the prospective study consisted of cDNA or gDNA derived from T cells, B-cell-depleted T cells, or PBMCs. Deeply sampled blood TCRbeta repertoires from subjects exposed to, actively infected with, or recovered from COVID-19 were included in the dataset. The repertoires were released in a freely available public database intended as a resource for research on the immune response to SARS-CoV-2. The samples were drawn from two sources: the first 160 participants of the ongoing ImmuneRACE study, and fewer than 1,500 subjects contributed by 6 global collaborators. Nearly every sample came with metadata listing a de-identified subject ID, COVID-19 status, age in years and sex. Where available, HLA class I and class II types were obtained from metadata supplied by the sample provider rather than from assay-based typing.

Study-wide conclusions, independent of this receptor: The quantity of clinical and demographic metadata differed by source and by participant and was supplied without curation.

Germline trimming amounts to 4 bases on V and 2 bases on J, with 7 as the count of junction bases outside the gene matches. CDR1 LGHDT and CDR2 YNNKEL were looked up in the germline V gene (reference sequence). The CDR3 runs 16 residues from the cysteine to the phenylalanine. The sequence is cut down to CDR3 DNA, 48 bases in frame from base 1. TCRbeta CDR3 regions were amplified from genomic DNA using the immunoSEQ Assay, a bias-controlled multiplex PCR. The authors' pipeline ran thus. The number of nucleated cells in each sample was estimated from the amplification of reference gene primers within the assay. To quantify the absolute abundance of each unique TCRbeta CDR3 rearrangement, sequence reads were collapsed and filtered. For each sample, productive Simpson clonality was calculated by taking the square root of Simpson's diversity index across productive rearrangements. Drawn from immuneACCESS, this table holds only the in-frame rearrangements with V and J called that TCRdb kept. Clones are partly lost; checked studies trace under half to an unresolved V gene and leave the rest unexplained. V and J calls and clone size follow that table, whereas D and trimming were derived from the DNA. The sample includes 150,000 to 200,000 clones, with roughly 80% observed a single time. In total, the top ten clones hold more than 7.5% of the sample.

The sequence came from a woman aged 65 to 85 with COVID-19, enrolled during active disease. This chain is built from TRBV3-1 (or the pseudogene TRBV3-2) and TRBJ1-3; 8 central bases correspond to TRBD1. Sequencing used peripheral blood. Read as DNA, the sequence is TGTGCCAGCAGCCCTGACAGGGGTCGGCCTGGAAACACCATATATTTT. This translates into CASSPDRGRPGNTIYF.